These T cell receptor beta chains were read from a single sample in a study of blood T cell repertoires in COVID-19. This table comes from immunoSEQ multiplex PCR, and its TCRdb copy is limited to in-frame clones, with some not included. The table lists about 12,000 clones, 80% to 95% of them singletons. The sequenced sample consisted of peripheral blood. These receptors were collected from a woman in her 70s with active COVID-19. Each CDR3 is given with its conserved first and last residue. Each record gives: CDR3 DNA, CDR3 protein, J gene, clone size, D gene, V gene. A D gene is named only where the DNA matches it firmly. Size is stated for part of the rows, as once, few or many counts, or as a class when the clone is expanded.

DNA: TGTGCCAGTAGTAAGGGGGTACTAGTAACCGGGGAGCTGTTTTTT
CDR3: CASSKGVLVTGELFF
J: TRBJ2-2
size: NA
D: NA
V: TRBV19

DNA: TGTGCCAGCAGCCCCGGGAGGAACAATCAGCCCCAGCATTTT
CDR3: CASSPGRNNQPQHF
J: TRBJ1-5
size: NA
D: NA
V: TRBV7-8

DNA: TGTGCCAGCAGTGATCAGGGGGCATTTGGCTACACCTTC
CDR3: CASSDQGAFGYTF
J: TRBJ1-2
size: NA
D: TRBD1
V: TRBV2

DNA: TGTGCCAGCAGCACTACGGGACTTTCCTACGAGCAGTACTTC
CDR3: CASSTTGLSYEQYF
J: TRBJ2-7
size: NA
D: NA
V: TRBV5-5

DNA: TGTGCCAGCAGCCCCGGACAGGGGGGAAATGAAAAACTGTTTTTT
CDR3: CASSPGQGGNEKLFF
J: TRBJ1-4
size: NA
D: TRBD1
V: TRBV7-9

DNA: TGCGCCAGCAGCTTGTTAGGGGGCACTGAAGCTTTCTTT
CDR3: CASSLLGGTEAFF
J: TRBJ1-1
size: NA
D: NA
V: TRBV5-1

DNA: TGTGCCAGCACTAACCGGGACAGCGATAATTCACCCCTCCACTTT
CDR3: CASTNRDSDNSPLHF
J: TRBJ1-6
size: NA
D: NA
V: TRBV12-1

DNA: TGTGCTAGCAGCCGAGGGGGCCAAGAGACCCAGTACTTC
CDR3: CASSRGGQETQYF
J: TRBJ2-5
size: NA
D: NA
V: TRBV7-7

DNA: TGTGCCAGCAGCCAAGACAGCGAGTATGGCTACACCTTC
CDR3: CASSQDSEYGYTF
J: TRBJ1-2
size: NA
D: NA
V: TRBV27

DNA: TGTGCCAGGGGAGGGGACGAGCAGTACTTC
CDR3: CARGGDEQYF
J: TRBJ2-7
size: NA
D: TRBD2
V: TRBV27

DNA: TGTGCCAGCAGTTTTGGGAGTTCACCCCTCCACTTT
CDR3: CASSFGSSPLHF
J: TRBJ1-6
size: once
D: NA
V: TRBV12-3/TRBV12-4

DNA: TGTGCCAGCAGTCCCGGGAGTCGGGAGCAGTACTTC
CDR3: CASSPGSREQYF
J: TRBJ2-7
size: NA
D: NA
V: TRBV12-3/TRBV12-4

DNA: TGTGCCAGCAGTTTAATCTCAGATACGCAGTATTTT
CDR3: CASSLISDTQYF
J: TRBJ2-3
size: NA
D: NA
V: TRBV28

DNA: TGTGCCAGCACCTTCGAGGGCAGTCCCTACGAGCAGTACTTC
CDR3: CASTFEGSPYEQYF
J: TRBJ2-7
size: few
D: NA
V: TRBV7-9

DNA: TGCAGTGCTGGCAATACCCAGTACTTC
CDR3: CSAGNTQYF
J: TRBJ2-5
size: NA
D: NA
V: TRBV20-1

DNA: TGTGCCAGTAGTATAGGTGTGAGGGGACAGAATCAGCCCCAGCATTTT
CDR3: CASSIGVRGQNQPQHF
J: TRBJ1-5
size: NA
D: TRBD1
V: TRBV19

DNA: TGCGCCAGCAGCTTCCAGGGGCTATCCTACGAGCAGTACTTC
CDR3: CASSFQGLSYEQYF
J: TRBJ2-7
size: NA
D: NA
V: TRBV5-1

DNA: TGTGCCTGGAGTGTACTGTCCAGCGGAGCTTTCTTT
CDR3: CAWSVLSSGAFF
J: TRBJ1-1
size: NA
D: NA
V: TRBV30

DNA: TGCGCCAGCAGCCGGGACTTGACGAACACCGGGGAGCTGTTTTTT
CDR3: CASSRDLTNTGELFF
J: TRBJ2-2
size: NA
D: NA
V: TRBV4-3

DNA: TGCGCCAGCAGCCAGACCGGGACTACACTCACAGATACGCAGTATTTT
CDR3: CASSQTGTTLTDTQYF
J: TRBJ2-3
size: few
D: TRBD2
V: TRBV4-1

DNA: TGTGCCAGCAGTTACTCGGGTCGGCTCGACAACAATGAGCAGTTCTTC
CDR3: CASSYSGRLDNNEQFF
J: TRBJ2-1
size: NA
D: NA
V: TRBV6-5

DNA: TGTGCCATCAGTATAGCGGGAGTAGGGGCAGATACGCAGTATTTT
CDR3: CAISIAGVGADTQYF
J: TRBJ2-3
size: NA
D: TRBD2
V: TRBV10-3

DNA: TGCAGCGTTGCCGCAGGGAGGGGTGAAAAACTGTTTTTT
CDR3: CSVAAGRGEKLFF
J: TRBJ1-4
size: NA
D: NA
V: TRBV29-1

DNA: TGTGCCAGCAGTCTCACTACCAGCGGCTCCTACAATGAGCAGTTCTTC
CDR3: CASSLTTSGSYNEQFF
J: TRBJ2-1
size: NA
D: NA
V: TRBV7-2